This T cell receptor beta chain was found in a study of blood T cell repertoires in COVID-19. Study background: The samples span acute and convalescent COVID-19 from the United States, Italy and Spain. Nucleic acid was either cDNA or gDNA, and it came from T cells, B-cell-depleted T cells, or PBMCs.

The germline gives CDR1 GTSNPN, CDR2 SVGIG (reference sequence). The CDR3 sequence is 15 residues long. The junction had 2 bases not matched to a gene; V was cut back by 0 bases and J by 4 bases. As handled by the study authors: From reference gene primer amplification, estimates of nucleated cell counts were derived. Repertoires were generated with immunoSEQ multiplex PCR, while TCRdb's copy carries only in-frame clones and drops some. V and J calls and clone size follow that table, whereas D and trimming were derived from the DNA. Of about 150,000 clones in the sample, about 87% were seen once. The clonotype comes from a man at least 80 years old with acute or convalescent COVID-19. The chain links TRBV30 to TRBJ2-2; TRBD2 matches at 10 bases. The sequencing sample was made of peripheral blood. The CDR3 here is CAWSVLAGITGELFF. The CDR3 DNA reads TGTGCCTGGAGTGTACTAGCGGGGATCACCGGGGAGCTGTTTTTT.